Sequencing of this TCR beta chain was carried out in a study of CD8 T cells in Susac syndrome. TCR beta was sequenced from blood CD8+ and CD4+ T cells. Controls were drawn from healthy donors and were matched for age and sex. Negative isolation yielded CD4+ and CD8+ T cells, and FACS enriched TEMRA cells. In germline, CDR1 is MGHDK, CDR2 SYGVNS. Germline trimming cut 2 bases from V and 5 bases from J; bases unmatched to any gene: 5. CDR3 length: 14 amino acids. The RNA input was roughly 0.45 to 1 ug, and it was reverse transcribed with random hexamers. Multiplex immunoSEQ PCR targeted 54 Vbeta and 13 Jbeta TCR beta segments. TCRdb passed the immunoSEQ multiplex PCR reads through MiXCR, listing each CDR3 protein once. The table lists 100,000 to 150,000 distinct CDR3 sequences, 90% to 95% of them singletons.

The chain uses TRBV25-1 and TRBJ2-5; 7 bases map to TRBD2. The receptor was derived from a human donor in good health. Sequenced sample: CD4+ T cells from PBMCs. The CDR3 region is CASSELAERETQYF. CDR3 nucleotides: TGTGCCAGCAGTGAACTAGCGGAGAGGGAGACCCAGTACTTC.